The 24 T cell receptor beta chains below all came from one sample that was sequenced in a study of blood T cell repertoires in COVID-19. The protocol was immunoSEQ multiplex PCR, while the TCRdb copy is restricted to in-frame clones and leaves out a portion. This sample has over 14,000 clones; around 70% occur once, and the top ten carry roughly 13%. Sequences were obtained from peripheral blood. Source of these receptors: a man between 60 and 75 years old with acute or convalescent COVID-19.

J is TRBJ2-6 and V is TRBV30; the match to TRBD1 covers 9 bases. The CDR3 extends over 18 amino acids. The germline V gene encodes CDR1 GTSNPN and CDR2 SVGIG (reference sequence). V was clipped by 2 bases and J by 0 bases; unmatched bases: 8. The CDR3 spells CAWSPPGQGSSGANVLTF. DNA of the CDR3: TGTGCCTGGAGTCCACCGGGACAGGGTTCCTCTGGGGCCAACGTCCTGACTTTC.

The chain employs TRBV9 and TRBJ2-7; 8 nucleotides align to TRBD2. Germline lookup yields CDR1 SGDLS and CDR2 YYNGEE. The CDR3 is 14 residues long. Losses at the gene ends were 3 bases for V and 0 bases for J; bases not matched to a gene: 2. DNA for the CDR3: TGTGCCAGCAGCGCGGGGGGGTTCTCCTACGAGCAGTACTTC. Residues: CASSAGGFSYEQYF. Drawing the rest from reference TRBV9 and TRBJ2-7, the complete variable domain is DSGVTQTPKHLITATGQRVTLRCSPRSGDLSVYWYQQSLDQGLQFLIQYYNGEERAKGNILERFSAQQFPDLHSELNLSSLELGDSALYFCASSAGGFSYEQYFGPGTRLTVT.

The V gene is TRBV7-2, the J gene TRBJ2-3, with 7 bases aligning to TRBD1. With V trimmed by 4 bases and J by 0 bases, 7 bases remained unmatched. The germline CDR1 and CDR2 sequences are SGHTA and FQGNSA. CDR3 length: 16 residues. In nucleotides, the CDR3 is TGTGCCAGCAGCTCTGACCTGACAGGGAGCACAGATACGCAGTATTTT. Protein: CASSSDLTGSTDTQYF. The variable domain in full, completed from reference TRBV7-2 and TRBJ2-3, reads GAGVSQSPSNKVTEKGKDVELRCDPISGHTALYWYRQSLGQGLEFLIYFQGNSAPDKSGLPSDRFSAERTGGSVSTLTIQRTQQEDSAVYLCASSSDLTGSTDTQYFGPGTRLTVL.

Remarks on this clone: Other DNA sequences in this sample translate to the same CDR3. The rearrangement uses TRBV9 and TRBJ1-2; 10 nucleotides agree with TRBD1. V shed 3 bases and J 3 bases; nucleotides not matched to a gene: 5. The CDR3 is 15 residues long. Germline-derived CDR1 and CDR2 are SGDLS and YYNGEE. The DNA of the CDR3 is TGTGCCAGCAGCGCAGGGGGACAGGGGCACTATGGCTACACCTTC. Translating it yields CASSAGGQGHYGYTF. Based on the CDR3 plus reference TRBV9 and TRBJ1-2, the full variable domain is DSGVTQTPKHLITATGQRVTLRCSPRSGDLSVYWYQQSLDQGLQFLIQYYNGEERAKGNILERFSAQQFPDLHSELNLSSLELGDSALYFCASSAGGQGHYGYTFGSGTRLTVV.

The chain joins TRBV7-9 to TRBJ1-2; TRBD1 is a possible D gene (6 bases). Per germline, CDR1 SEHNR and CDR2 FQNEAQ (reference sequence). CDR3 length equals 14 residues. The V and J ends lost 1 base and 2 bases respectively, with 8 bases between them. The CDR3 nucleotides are TGTGCCAGCAGCTTAGACAGGGAGAACTATGGCTACACCTTC. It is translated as CASSLDRENYGYTF.

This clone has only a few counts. CDR3 DNA sequence: TGTGCCAGCAGCTTGGTGAGGGGGCGCACTGAAGCTTTCTTT. It specifies CASSLVRGRTEAFF. The J gene is TRBJ1-1, the V gene TRBV5-4; 7 nucleotides align to TRBD1. The CDR3 spans 14 residues. Trimming at V came to 0 bases and at J to 4 bases, leaving 3 bases not matched to a gene. From germline, CDR1 is SGHNT and CDR2 YYREEE (reference sequence).

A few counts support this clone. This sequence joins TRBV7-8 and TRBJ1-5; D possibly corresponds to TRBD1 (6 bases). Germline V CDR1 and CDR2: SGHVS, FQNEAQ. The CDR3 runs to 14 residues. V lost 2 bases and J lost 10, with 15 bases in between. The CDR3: CASSLSGTGGPQHF. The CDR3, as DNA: TGTGCCAGCAGCTTATCGGGCACGGGGGGCCCCCAGCATTTT.

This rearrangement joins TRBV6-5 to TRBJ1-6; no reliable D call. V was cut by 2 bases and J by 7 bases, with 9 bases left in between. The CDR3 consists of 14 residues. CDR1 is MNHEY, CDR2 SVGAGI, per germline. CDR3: CASSYRAANSPLHF. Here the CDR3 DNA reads TGTGCCAGCAGTTACCGCGCCGCCAATTCACCCCTCCACTTT.

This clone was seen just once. The CDR3 region is CASRGTSGPETQYF. CDR3 coding DNA: TGTGCCAGCAGGGGGACTAGCGGGCCAGAGACCCAGTACTTC. The V call is TRBV7-9, the J call TRBJ2-5; 12 positions agree with TRBD2. Germline CDR1 reads SEHNR; CDR2 reads FQNEAQ (reference sequence). CDR3 size: 14 residues. Unmatched junction bases numbered 3, after V lost 6 bases and J lost 4 bases.

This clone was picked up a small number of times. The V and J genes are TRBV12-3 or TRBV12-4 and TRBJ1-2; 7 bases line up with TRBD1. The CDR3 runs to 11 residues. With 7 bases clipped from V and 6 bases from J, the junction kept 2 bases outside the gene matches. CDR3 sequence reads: CASTQGNGYTF. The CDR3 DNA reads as TGTGCCAGCACACAGGGGAATGGCTACACCTTC.

This CDR3 is CASSLTQMPDTQYF. The CDR3 DNA sequence: TGTGCCAGCAGCTTAACTCAGATGCCAGATACGCAGTATTTT. V usage is TRBV7-3 and J usage is TRBJ2-3; D is uncertain. The CDR3 length is 14 residues. Looked up from germline, CDR1 is SGHTA and CDR2 is FQGTGA. Trimming stripped 0 bases from V and 4 bases from J, with 8 bases between.

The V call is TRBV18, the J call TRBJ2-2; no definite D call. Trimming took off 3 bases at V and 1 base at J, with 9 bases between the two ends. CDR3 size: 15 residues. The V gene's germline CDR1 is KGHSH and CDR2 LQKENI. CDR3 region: CASSPLRQNTGELFF. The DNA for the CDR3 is TGTGCCAGCTCACCTCTGCGACAGAACACCGGGGAGCTGTTTTTT.

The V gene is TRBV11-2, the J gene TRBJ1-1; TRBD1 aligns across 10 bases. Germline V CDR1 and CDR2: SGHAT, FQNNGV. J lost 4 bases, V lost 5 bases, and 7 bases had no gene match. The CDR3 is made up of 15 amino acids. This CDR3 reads CASSGRDRGGTEAFF. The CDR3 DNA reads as TGTGCCAGCAGCGGGAGGGACAGGGGAGGCACTGAAGCTTTCTTT.

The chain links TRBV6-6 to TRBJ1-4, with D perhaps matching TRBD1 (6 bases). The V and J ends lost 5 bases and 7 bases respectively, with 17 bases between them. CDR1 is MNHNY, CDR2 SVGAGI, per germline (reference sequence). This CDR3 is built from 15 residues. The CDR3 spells CASSKLDSVGEKLFF. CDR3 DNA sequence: TGTGCCAGCAGTAAGCTGGACAGCGTGGGTGAAAAACTGTTTTTT.

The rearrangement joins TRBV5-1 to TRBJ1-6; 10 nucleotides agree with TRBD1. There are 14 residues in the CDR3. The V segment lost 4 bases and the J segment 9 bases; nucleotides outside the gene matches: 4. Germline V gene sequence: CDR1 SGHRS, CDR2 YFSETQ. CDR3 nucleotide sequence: TGCGCCAGCAGCGTAGGGACAGGGGTTTCACCCCTCCACTTT. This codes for CASSVGTGVSPLHF.

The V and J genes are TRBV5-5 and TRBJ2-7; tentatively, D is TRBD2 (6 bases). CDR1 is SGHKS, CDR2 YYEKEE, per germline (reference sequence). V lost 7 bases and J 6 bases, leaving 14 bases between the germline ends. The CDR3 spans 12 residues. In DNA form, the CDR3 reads TGTGCCAGCGGCGGGGACCCAATCGAGCAGTACTTC. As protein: CASGGDPIEQYF.

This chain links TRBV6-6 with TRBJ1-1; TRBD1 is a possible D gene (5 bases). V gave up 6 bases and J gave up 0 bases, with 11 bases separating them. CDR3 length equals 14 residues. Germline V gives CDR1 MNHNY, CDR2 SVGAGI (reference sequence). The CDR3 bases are TGTGCCAGCAGGATACAGGCAATGAACACTGAAGCTTTCTTT. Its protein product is CASRIQAMNTEAFF.

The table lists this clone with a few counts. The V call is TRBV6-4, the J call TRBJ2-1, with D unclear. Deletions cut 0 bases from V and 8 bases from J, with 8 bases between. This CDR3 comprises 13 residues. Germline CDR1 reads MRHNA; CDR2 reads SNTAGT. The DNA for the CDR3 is TGTGCCAGCAGTGACTCGATCCAGGATGAGCAGTTCTTC. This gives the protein CASSDSIQDEQFF.

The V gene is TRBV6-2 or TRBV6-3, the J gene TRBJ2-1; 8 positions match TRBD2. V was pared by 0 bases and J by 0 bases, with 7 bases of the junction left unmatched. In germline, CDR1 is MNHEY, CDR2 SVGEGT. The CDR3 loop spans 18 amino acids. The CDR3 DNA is TGTGCCAGCAGTTACTCCGTTAGCGGGGCAAGCTCCTACAATGAGCAGTTCTTC. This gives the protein CASSYSVSGASSYNEQFF.

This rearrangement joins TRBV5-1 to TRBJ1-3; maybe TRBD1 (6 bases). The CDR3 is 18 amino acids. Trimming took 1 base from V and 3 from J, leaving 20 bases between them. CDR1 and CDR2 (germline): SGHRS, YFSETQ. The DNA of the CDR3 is TGCGCCAGCAGCTTGAGATCGGGCGAACAGGGAGTTGGAAACACCATATATTTT. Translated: CASSLRSGEQGVGNTIYF.

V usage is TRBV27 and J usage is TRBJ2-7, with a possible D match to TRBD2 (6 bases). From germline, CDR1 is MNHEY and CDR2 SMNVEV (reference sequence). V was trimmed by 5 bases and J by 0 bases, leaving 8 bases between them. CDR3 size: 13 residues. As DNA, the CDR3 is TGTGCCAGCAGTCCCGGGAGCTCCTACGAGCAGTACTTC. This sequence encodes CASSPGSSYEQYF.

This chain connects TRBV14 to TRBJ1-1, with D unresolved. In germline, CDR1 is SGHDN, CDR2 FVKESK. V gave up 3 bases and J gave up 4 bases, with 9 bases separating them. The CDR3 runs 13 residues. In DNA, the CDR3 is TGTGCCAGCAGCCAGATACAGAGCACTGAAGCTTTCTTT. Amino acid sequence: CASSQIQSTEAFF.

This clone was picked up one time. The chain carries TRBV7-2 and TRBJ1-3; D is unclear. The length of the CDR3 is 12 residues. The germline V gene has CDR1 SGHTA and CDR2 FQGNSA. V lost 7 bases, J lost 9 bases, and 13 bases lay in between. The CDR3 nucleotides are TGTGCCAGCACCACCTCCGCGAGCACCATATATTTT. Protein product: CASTTSASTIYF.

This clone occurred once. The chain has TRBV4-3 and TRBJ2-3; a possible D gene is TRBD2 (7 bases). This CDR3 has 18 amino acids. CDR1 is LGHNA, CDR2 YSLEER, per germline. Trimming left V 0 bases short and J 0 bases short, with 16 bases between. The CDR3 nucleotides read TGCGCCAGCAGCCAAGATAGAAACCGGGGGGCAAGCACAGATACGCAGTATTTT. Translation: CASSQDRNRGASTDTQYF.